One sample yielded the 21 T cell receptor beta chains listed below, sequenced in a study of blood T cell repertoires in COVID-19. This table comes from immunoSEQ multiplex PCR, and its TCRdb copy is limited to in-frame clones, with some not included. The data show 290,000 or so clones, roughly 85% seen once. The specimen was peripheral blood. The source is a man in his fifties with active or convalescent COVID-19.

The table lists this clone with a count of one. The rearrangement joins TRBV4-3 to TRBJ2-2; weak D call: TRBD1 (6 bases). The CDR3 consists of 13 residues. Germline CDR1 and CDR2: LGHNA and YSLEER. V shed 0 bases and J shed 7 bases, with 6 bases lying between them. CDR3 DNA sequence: TGCGCCAGCAGCCAAGAAGGGGGCGGGGAGCTGTTTTTT. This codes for CASSQEGGGELFF.

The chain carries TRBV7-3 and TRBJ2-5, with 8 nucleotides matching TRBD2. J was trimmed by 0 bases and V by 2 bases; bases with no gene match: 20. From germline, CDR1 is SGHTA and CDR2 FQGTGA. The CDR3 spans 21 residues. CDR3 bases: TGTGCCAGCAGCTTACCCTCGGGGAGCGGGAGAGCCAGAGAGTACCAAGAGACCCAGTACTTC. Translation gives CASSLPSGSGRAREYQETQYF.

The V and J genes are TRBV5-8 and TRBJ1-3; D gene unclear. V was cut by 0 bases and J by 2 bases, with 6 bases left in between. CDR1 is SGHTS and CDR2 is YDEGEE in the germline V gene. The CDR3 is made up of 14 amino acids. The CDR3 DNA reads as TGTGCCAGCAGCTTGGGAGGAACTGGAAACACCATATATTTT. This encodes CASSLGGTGNTIYF.

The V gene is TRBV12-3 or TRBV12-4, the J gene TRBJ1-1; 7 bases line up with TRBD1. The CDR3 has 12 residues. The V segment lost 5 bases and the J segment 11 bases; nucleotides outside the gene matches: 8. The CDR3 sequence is CASSRGGRGAFF. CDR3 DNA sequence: TGTGCCAGCAGTCGAGGGGGCAGGGGCGCTTTCTTT.

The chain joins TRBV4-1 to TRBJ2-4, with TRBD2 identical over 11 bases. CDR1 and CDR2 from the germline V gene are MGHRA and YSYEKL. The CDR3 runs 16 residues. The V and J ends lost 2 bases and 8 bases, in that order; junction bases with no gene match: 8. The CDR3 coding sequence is TGCGCCAGCAGCCAACGATTAACTAGCGGGAGACACATTCAGTACTTC. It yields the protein CASSQRLTSGRHIQYF.

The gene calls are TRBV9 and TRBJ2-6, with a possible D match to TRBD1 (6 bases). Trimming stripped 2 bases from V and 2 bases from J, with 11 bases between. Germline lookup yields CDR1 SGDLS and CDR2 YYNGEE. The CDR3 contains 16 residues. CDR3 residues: CASSVTSGAGANVLTF. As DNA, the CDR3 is TGTGCCAGCAGCGTGACCTCAGGGGCTGGGGCCAACGTCCTGACTTTC.

CDR3 DNA sequence: TGTGCCAGCAGCCAACGCCGCCCTAGGACAGGGGACGGGGAGCTGTTTTTT. Protein product: CASSQRRPRTGDGELFF. The chain carries TRBV3-1 (or the pseudogene TRBV3-2) and TRBJ2-2; TRBD1 aligns across 9 bases. This CDR3 is 17 amino acids long. Germline values: CDR1 LGHDT, CDR2 YNNKEL (reference sequence). The V gene end was trimmed by 2 bases and the J gene end by 7 bases; junction bases not matched to a gene: 11.

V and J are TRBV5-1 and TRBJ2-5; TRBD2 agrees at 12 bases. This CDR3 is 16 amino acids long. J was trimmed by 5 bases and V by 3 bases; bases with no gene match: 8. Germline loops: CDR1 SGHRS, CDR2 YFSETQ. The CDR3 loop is CASSSPTSGSRETQYF. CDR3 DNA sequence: TGCGCCAGCAGCTCCCCGACTAGCGGGAGTCGGGAGACCCAGTACTTC.

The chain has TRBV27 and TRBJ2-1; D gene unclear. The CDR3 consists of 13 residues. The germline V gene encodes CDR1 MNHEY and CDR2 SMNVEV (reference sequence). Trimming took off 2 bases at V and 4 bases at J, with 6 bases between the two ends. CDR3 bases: TGTGCCAGCAGTTTAGACACTTACAATGAGCAGTTCTTC. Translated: CASSLDTYNEQFF.

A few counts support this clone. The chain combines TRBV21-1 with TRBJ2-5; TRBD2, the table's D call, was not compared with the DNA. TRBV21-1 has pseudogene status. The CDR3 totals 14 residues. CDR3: CASTAGWPKETQYF. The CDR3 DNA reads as TGTGCCAGCACGGCGGGATGGCCCAAAGAGACCCAGTACTTC.

For the CDR3, the DNA is TGTGCCAGAAGCTTGGAGCATGGCTCCTACGAGCAGTACTTC. It yields the protein CARSLEHGSYEQYF. This chain joins TRBV5-3 and TRBJ2-7, with D unclear. TRBV5-3 is reported as an ORF; its role is uncertain. CDR3 size: 14 residues. Trimming removed 0 bases at V and 0 bases at J, with 7 bases between.

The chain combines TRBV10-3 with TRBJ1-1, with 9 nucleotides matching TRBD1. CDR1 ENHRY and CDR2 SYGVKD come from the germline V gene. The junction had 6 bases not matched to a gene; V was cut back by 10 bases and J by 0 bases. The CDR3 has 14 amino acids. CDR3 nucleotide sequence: TGTGCCACTCAACAGGGGGCGTTGAACACTGAAGCTTTCTTT. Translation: CATQQGALNTEAFF.

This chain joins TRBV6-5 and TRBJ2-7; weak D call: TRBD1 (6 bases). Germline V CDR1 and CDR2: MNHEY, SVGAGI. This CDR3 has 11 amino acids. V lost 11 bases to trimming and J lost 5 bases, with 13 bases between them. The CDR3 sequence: CAVQGLHEQYF. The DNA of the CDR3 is TGTGCCGTTCAGGGGTTGCACGAGCAGTACTTC.

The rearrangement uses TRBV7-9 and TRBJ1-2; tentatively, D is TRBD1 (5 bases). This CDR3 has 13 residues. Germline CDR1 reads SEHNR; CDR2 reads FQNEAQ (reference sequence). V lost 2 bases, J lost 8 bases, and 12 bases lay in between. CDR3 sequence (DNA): TGTGCCAGCAGCTTACAAGGGGCCGGCGGCTACACCTTC. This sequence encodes CASSLQGAGGYTF.

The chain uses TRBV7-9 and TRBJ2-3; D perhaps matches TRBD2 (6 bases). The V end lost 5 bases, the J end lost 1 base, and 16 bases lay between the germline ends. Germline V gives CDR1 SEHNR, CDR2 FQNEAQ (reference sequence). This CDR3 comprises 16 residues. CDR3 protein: CASSAGPSRGTDTQYF. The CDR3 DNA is TGTGCCAGCAGCGCGGGGCCCTCTAGGGGCACAGATACGCAGTATTTT.

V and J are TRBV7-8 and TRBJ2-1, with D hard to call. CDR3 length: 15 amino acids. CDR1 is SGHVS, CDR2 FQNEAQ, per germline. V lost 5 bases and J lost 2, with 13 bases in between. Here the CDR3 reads CASSNVAEPYNEQFF. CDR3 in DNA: TGTGCCAGCAGCAACGTCGCGGAGCCCTACAATGAGCAGTTCTTC.

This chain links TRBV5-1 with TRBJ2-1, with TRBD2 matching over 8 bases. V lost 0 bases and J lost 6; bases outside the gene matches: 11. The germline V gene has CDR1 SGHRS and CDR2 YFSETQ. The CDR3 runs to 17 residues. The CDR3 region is CASSLDGAGLGGNEQFF. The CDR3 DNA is TGCGCCAGCAGCTTGGACGGGGCGGGACTAGGGGGCAATGAGCAGTTCTTC.

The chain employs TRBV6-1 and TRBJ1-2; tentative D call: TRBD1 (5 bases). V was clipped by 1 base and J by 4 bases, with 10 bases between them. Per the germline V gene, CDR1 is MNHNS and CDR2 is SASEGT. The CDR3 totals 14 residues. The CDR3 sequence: CASSEGGASYGYTF. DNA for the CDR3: TGTGCCAGCAGTGAAGGTGGGGCCTCCTATGGCTACACCTTC.

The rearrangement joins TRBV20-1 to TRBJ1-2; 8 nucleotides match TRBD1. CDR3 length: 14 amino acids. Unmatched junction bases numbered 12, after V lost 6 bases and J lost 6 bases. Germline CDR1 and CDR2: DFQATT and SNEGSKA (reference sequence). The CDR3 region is CSASTRNRGDGYTF. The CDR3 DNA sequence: TGCAGTGCCAGTACCCGGAACAGGGGGGATGGCTACACCTTC.

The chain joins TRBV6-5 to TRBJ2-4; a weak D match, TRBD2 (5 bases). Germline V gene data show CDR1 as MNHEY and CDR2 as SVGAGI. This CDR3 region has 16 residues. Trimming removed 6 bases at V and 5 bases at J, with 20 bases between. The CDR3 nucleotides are TGTGCCAGCAGCTACCCGCGGGTGTTCAGCCAAAACATTCAGTACTTC. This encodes CASSYPRVFSQNIQYF.

As DNA, the CDR3 is TGTGCCAGCAGCCAAGTGTGGCGGAAACTCTACAATGAGCAGTTCTTC. It yields the protein CASSQVWRKLYNEQFF. This chain uses TRBV14 with TRBJ2-1; D remains unclear. Germline-derived CDR1 and CDR2 are SGHDN and FVKESK. The V gene lost 1 base and the J gene lost 3 bases, with 13 bases spanning the gap. The CDR3 extends over 16 amino acids.